This passage covers 27 T cell receptor beta chains from one sample sequenced in a study of T cell repertoires in cytomegalovirus infection. The antigens of these receptors remain unknown. TCRdb re-called the reads through MiXCR, storing one row per CDR3 protein. Among roughly 990,000 distinct CDR3 sequences listed, less than 40% were seen once. The sample consisted of cultured CD8+ T cells from PBMCs, taken from culture after CMV antigen stimulation. Receptor source: a human donor in good health (CMV status not recorded). Some clones in this sample may be carry-over from other donors' samples.

V usage is TRBV2 and J usage is TRBJ1-1; D unresolved. Trimming removed 3 bases from V and 1 base from J, with 15 bases in between. This CDR3 is built from 16 residues. The V gene's germline CDR1 is SNHLY and CDR2 FYNNEI. CDR3 sequence reads: CASSENQQNWNTEAFF. CDR3 sequence (DNA): TGTGCCAGCAGTGAGAACCAACAAAACTGGAACACTGAAGCTTTCTTT.

In this sample, this clonotype turned up a few times. The chain carries TRBV4-1 and TRBJ1-6; the D is unclear. Trimming took off 5 bases at V and 8 bases at J, with 16 bases between the two ends. In germline, CDR1 is MGHRA, CDR2 YSYEKL. This CDR3 is 15 amino acids long. Written as DNA, the CDR3 is TGCGCCAGCAGCGGTTTGGAGGGAGGGTATTCACCCCTCCACTTT. This sequence encodes CASSGLEGGYSPLHF.

This clonotype has a handful of counts. CDR3 nucleotides: TGTGCCAGCAGCTCCGGGACAGGGGGATCAGATACGCAGTATTTT. This sequence encodes CASSSGTGGSDTQYF. This chain connects TRBV7-6 to TRBJ2-3, with TRBD1 matching over 11 bases. V dropped 4 bases and J dropped 4; count of bases not matched to a gene: 4. Germline CDR1 reads SGHVS; CDR2 reads FNYEAQ. This CDR3 has 15 residues.

This clonotype has ten or more counts. This rearrangement joins TRBV20-1 to TRBJ1-1, with 7 bases identical to TRBD1. This CDR3 is 13 amino acids long. Germline values: CDR1 DFQATT, CDR2 SNEGSKA (reference sequence). The V gene end was trimmed by 4 bases and the J gene end by 0 bases; junction bases not matched to a gene: 2. The CDR3 nucleotides are TGCAGTGCTACCGGGACAGTGAACACTGAAGCTTTCTTT. It encodes CSATGTVNTEAFF.

This chain connects TRBV2 to TRBJ1-2; D might be TRBD1 (5 bases). V was trimmed by 1 base and J by 5 bases, leaving 17 bases between them. The length of the CDR3 is 16 residues. Germline CDR1 reads SNHLY; CDR2 reads FYNNEI. CDR3: CASSEEGSWGGYGYTF. CDR3 DNA: TGTGCCAGCAGTGAAGAGGGCTCCTGGGGGGGATATGGCTACACCTTC. The full variable domain, rest sourced from reference TRBV2 and TRBJ1-2, is EPEVTQTPSHQVTQMGQEVILRCVPISNHLYFYWYRQILGQKVEFLVSFYNNEISEKSEIFDDQFSVERPDGSNFTLKIRSTKLEDSAMYFCASSEEGSWGGYGYTFGSGTRLTVV.

This clonotype has at least ten counts. The chain links TRBV5-4 to TRBJ2-7; 9 nucleotides align to TRBD1. The CDR3 spans 15 residues. The V and J ends lost 4 bases and 1 base, in that order; junction bases with no gene match: 6. The germline V gene has CDR1 SGHNT and CDR2 YYREEE (reference sequence). The CDR3 DNA reads TGTGCCAGCAGCGCAACCGGGACAGGGTCCTACGAGCAGTACTTC. Amino acids: CASSATGTGSYEQYF.

The chain links TRBV7-6 to TRBJ2-7; 7 bases are a match to TRBD1. Trimming removed 1 base from V and 6 bases from J; junction bases left unmatched: 6. Looked up from germline, CDR1 is SGHVS and CDR2 is FNYEAQ. This CDR3 is built from 14 residues. CDR3 protein: CASSLGNRGTEQYF. CDR3 bases: TGTGCCAGCAGCTTAGGTAACAGGGGAACCGAGCAGTACTTC.

This clonotype was seen a handful of times. J is TRBJ1-3 and V is TRBV7-2; TRBD1 might be the D (6 bases). CDR1 and CDR2 (germline): SGHTA, FQGNSA. The ends were cut back, 1 base at V and 3 bases at J, with 13 bases in the middle. CDR3 length equals 16 residues. CDR3 loop: CASSLVYRADGNTIYF. The CDR3 nucleotides read TGTGCCAGCAGCTTAGTTTACAGGGCGGATGGAAACACCATATATTTT.

The chain links TRBV6-6 to TRBJ1-2, with TRBD1 identical over 7 bases. Germline V CDR1 and CDR2: MNHNY, SVGAGI (reference sequence). V shed 1 base, J shed 4 bases, and the junction held 15 bases outside the gene matches. This CDR3 contains 18 residues. In DNA, the CDR3 is TGTGCCAGCAGTTACTTGGTCCGGACAGGTGGACTAATCTATGGCTACACCTTC. It specifies CASSYLVRTGGLIYGYTF.

This clonotype was counted at least ten times. This chain uses TRBV4-2 with TRBJ1-1; D may be TRBD1 (6 bases). This CDR3 has 15 amino acids. V was cut by 1 base and J by 5 bases, with 14 bases left in between. The V gene's germline CDR1 is LGHNA and CDR2 YNFKEQ. Written as DNA, the CDR3 is TGTGCCAGCAGCCAAGGGGGGCGGGGGGAGACTGAAGCTTTCTTT. Its protein is CASSQGGRGETEAFF.

This chain joins TRBV7-3 and TRBJ2-7; D is possibly TRBD1 (6 bases). The CDR3 sequence is 13 residues long. CDR1 is SGHTA, CDR2 FQGTGA, per germline. V gave up 5 bases and J gave up 2 bases, with 10 bases separating them. The CDR3 bases are TGTGCCAGCAGCGCTGGACAGCCCTACGAGCAGTACGTC. It specifies CASSAGQPYEQYV.

The J gene is TRBJ2-3, the V gene TRBV7-6, with 7 bases identical to TRBD2. The germline V gene has CDR1 SGHVS and CDR2 FNYEAQ. This CDR3 has 15 amino acids. The ends lost 5 bases at V and 2 bases at J; junction bases unmatched: 7. In DNA form, the CDR3 reads TGTGCCAGCAGCCCCCAGGCGGGAGTCACAGATACGCAGTATTTT. It codes for CASSPQAGVTDTQYF.

The chain carries TRBV20-1 and TRBJ1-5; D not certain. CDR1 DFQATT and CDR2 SNEGSKA come from the germline V gene (reference sequence). The CDR3 is made up of 12 amino acids. Deletions cut 6 bases from V and 7 bases from J, with 13 bases between. This chain's CDR3 is CSATPRGQPQHF. In DNA, the CDR3 is TGCAGTGCAACCCCTAGAGGGCAGCCCCAGCATTTT.

The chain has TRBV27 and TRBJ2-7; TRBD1 agrees at 7 bases. CDR1 MNHEY and CDR2 SMNVEV come from the germline V gene (reference sequence). After removal of 4 bases from V and 0 bases from J, the junction contained 3 bases not matched to a gene. This CDR3 region has 14 residues. The CDR3 nucleotides are TGTGCCAGCAGTTCGACAGGGTACTCCTACGAGCAGTACTTC. It codes for CASSSTGYSYEQYF.

The CDR3 protein is CATSRPSFGGEKLFF. The CDR3 bases are TGTGCCACCAGCAGACCCTCGTTTGGGGGTGAAAAACTGTTTTTT. The chain links TRBV15 to TRBJ1-4; perhaps TRBD1 as D (5 bases). The V end lost 2 bases, the J end lost 7 bases, and 14 bases lay between the germline ends. The CDR3 is 15 residues long. Germline CDR1 is LNHNV and CDR2 is YYDKDF (reference sequence).

This clonotype was picked up a small number of times. The chain employs TRBV24-1 and TRBJ2-7, with TRBD1 matching 8 bases. Losses at the gene ends were 0 bases for V and 2 bases for J; bases not matched to a gene: 5. Per germline, CDR1 KGHDR and CDR2 SFDVKD. The CDR3 is made up of 16 amino acids. CDR3 DNA sequence: TGTGCCACCAGTGATTTGCAATACAGGGGGACCTACGAGCAGTACTTC. Amino acids: CATSDLQYRGTYEQYF.

The chain carries TRBV6-1 and TRBJ2-2, with D possibly TRBD1 on 6 matching bases. This CDR3 spans 13 amino acids. CDR1 is MNHNS and CDR2 is SASEGT in the germline V gene. V gave up 8 bases and J gave up 7 bases, with 14 bases separating them. The CDR3 DNA sequence: TGTGCCAGCTTTAACAGGGCTGGCGGGGAGCTGTTTTTT. Its protein is CASFNRAGGELFF.

This clonotype was recorded many times. The rearrangement links TRBV7-2 to TRBJ1-4, with D possibly matching TRBD1 (6 bases). The CDR3 is 15 residues long. Trimming left V 4 bases short and J 3 bases short, with 12 bases between. Germline assignment: CDR1 SGHTA and CDR2 FQGNSA. CDR3 amino acids: CASSSHRASNEKLFF. The CDR3 DNA is TGTGCCAGCAGCTCGCACAGGGCTTCTAATGAAAAACTGTTTTTT.

The CDR3 region is CAIGRDNEQFF. In DNA form, the CDR3 reads TGTGCCATCGGCCGAGACAATGAGCAGTTCTTC. This chain uses TRBV10-3 with TRBJ2-1, with D uncertain. Germline V gene lookup returns CDR1 ENHRY and CDR2 SYGVKD. This CDR3 is 11 amino acids long. V was shortened by 8 bases and J by 5 bases, with 7 bases between the two germline ends.

This clonotype showed up just a few times. The gene calls are TRBV19 and TRBJ2-1; 14 nucleotides line up with TRBD2. V dropped 6 bases and J dropped 0; count of bases not matched to a gene: 4. This CDR3 region has 17 residues. The germline gives CDR1 LNHDA, CDR2 SQIVND (reference sequence). CDR3 loop: CASSPTSGGDSYNEQFF. CDR3 nucleotides: TGTGCCAGTAGCCCGACTAGCGGGGGGGACTCCTACAATGAGCAGTTCTTC.

This clonotype has only a few counts. V usage is TRBV6-5 and J usage is TRBJ2-3; tentatively, D is TRBD2 (5 bases). The CDR3 has 14 amino acids. The V end was cut by 6 bases, the J end by 2 bases, with 12 bases between. Per the germline V gene, CDR1 is MNHEY and CDR2 is SVGAGI. Here the CDR3 reads CASRLFLATDTQYF. The CDR3 DNA reads TGTGCCAGCAGACTGTTCCTAGCCACAGATACGCAGTATTTT.

A few counts support this clonotype. The chain uses TRBV12-3 or TRBV12-4 and TRBJ2-5, with TRBD2 matching 14 bases. The V and J ends lost 4 bases and 0 bases, in that order; junction bases with no gene match: 7. This CDR3 has 18 amino acids. The CDR3 here is CASSYQTSGGAYQETQYF. The CDR3 region has the DNA TGTGCCAGCAGTTACCAGACTAGCGGGGGGGCGTACCAAGAGACCCAGTACTTC.

This clonotype was observed at least ten times. The chain joins TRBV7-2 to TRBJ2-5; D perhaps matches TRBD2 (7 bases). The CDR3 has 16 residues. V was trimmed by 6 bases and J by 5 bases, leaving 22 bases between them. Germline lookup yields CDR1 SGHTA and CDR2 FQGNSA. As DNA, the CDR3 is TGTGCCAGCAGGGCGATGAGGGGGGGCTTGTCGGAGACCCAGTACTTC. Amino acid sequence: CASRAMRGGLSETQYF.

The rearrangement uses TRBV6-5 and TRBJ2-3; 9 nucleotides line up with TRBD1. Germline values: CDR1 MNHEY, CDR2 SVGAGI. This CDR3 contains 15 residues. The junction had 13 bases not matched to a gene; V was cut back by 11 bases and J by 4 bases. CDR3 region: CAGQLTGGGADTQYF. In DNA, the CDR3 is TGTGCCGGACAACTCACAGGGGGCGGCGCAGATACGCAGTATTTT.

This clonotype was found a few times. The chain joins TRBV15 to TRBJ2-1, with TRBD2 matching 9 bases. The J segment lost 5 bases and the V segment lost 0 bases, leaving 11 bases of the junction unmatched. Germline values: CDR1 LNHNV, CDR2 YYDKDF (reference sequence). CDR3 length equals 18 residues. The DNA of the CDR3 is TGTGCCACCAGCAGAGATCAGTCTCTAGCGGGGACAAACAATGAGCAGTTCTTC. Amino acids: CATSRDQSLAGTNNEQFF. Filled out from reference TRBV15 and TRBJ2-1, the complete variable domain reads DAMVIQNPRYQVTQFGKPVTLSCSQTLNHNVMYWYQQKSSQAPKLLFHYYDKDFNNEADTPDNFQSRRPNTSFCFLDIRSPGLGDTAMYLCATSRDQSLAGTNNEQFFGPGTRLTVL.

This chain's CDR3 is CASSLDSLPTF. The CDR3 DNA reads as TGTGCCAGCAGCTTGGATAGCTTACCTACCTTC. The chain couples TRBV5-4 to TRBJ1-2; D gene ambiguous. CDR3 length: 11 residues. V lost 0 bases, J lost 14 bases, and 11 bases lay in between. Germline loops: CDR1 SGHNT, CDR2 YYREEE (reference sequence).

This chain links TRBV27 with TRBJ2-2, with 9 bases that match TRBD2. The CDR3 length is 16 residues. Losses at the gene ends were 6 bases for V and 4 bases for J; bases not matched to a gene: 9. In germline, CDR1 is MNHEY, CDR2 SMNVEV (reference sequence). This chain's CDR3 is CASRGTGTSPTGELFF. CDR3 DNA sequence: TGTGCCAGCAGAGGCACCGGGACTAGCCCCACCGGGGAGCTGTTTTTT.